This record looks at one T cell receptor (beta chain) sequence and its context. Its antigen is undetermined. Assay: immunoSEQ multiplex PCR; the TCRdb copy retains only in-frame clones and omits some. This table has about 51,000 clones, roughly nine tenths appearing once. V was clipped by 4 bases and J by 0 bases, with 10 bases between them. Per germline, CDR1 SGHDN and CDR2 FVKESK. CDR3 length: 15 residues. This entry is derived from a study of T cell clones after liver transplantation. Study background: Third-party-reactive TCRbeta sequences from pre-transplant mixed lymphocyte reactions served as antigen-independent comparators.

Study-wide findings and caveats: Small, mixed patient groups and varying post-transplant times limit these conclusions.

The input for sequencing was CD8+ T cells from blood, taken 12 months after liver transplant. This receptor was identified in a human patient who received a liver transplant. The graft donor may have given rise to some T cells. The chain has TRBV14 and TRBJ2-1; D possibly corresponds to TRBD2 (6 bases). The CDR3 DNA reads TGTGCCAGCAGCCTGGGGGGAAGCTCCTACAATGAGCAGTTCTTC. Amino acid sequence: CASSLGGSSYNEQFF.